These T cell receptor beta chains were read from a single sample in a study of cytotoxic CD8 clonotypes in ibrutinib-treated CLL. TCRdb keeps only in-frame clones here, not all; method: immunoSEQ multiplex PCR. The sample includes nearly 300,000 clones, approximately 76% of them seen just once. Sample: PBMCs, taken at disease progression, from a patient treated with ibrutinib. These receptors were obtained from a human donor with chronic lymphocytic leukemia. CDR3s include the opening cysteine and the closing phenylalanine or tryptophan. D genes are given only for firm matches. The size field is filled for only some rows; it gives once, few, many or a size class.

j_call d_call clone_size v_call cdr3_aa cdr3_nt
TRBJ1-3 TRBD1 once TRBV6-1 CASSTGQVGNTIYF TGTGCCAGCAGTACGGGACAGGTCGGAAACACCATATATTTT
TRBJ2-2 . . TRBV21-1 CASSKGDHTGELFF TGTGCCAGCAGCAAAGGGGATCACACCGGGGAGCTGTTTTTT
TRBJ2-7 TRBD2 . TRBV4-1 CASSQVERGPPYEQYF TGCGCCAGCAGCCAAGTAGAGCGGGGGCCCCCCTACGAGCAGTACTTC
TRBJ1-2 . . TRBV28 CASSLESWRANYGYTF TGTGCCAGCAGTTTAGAGTCGTGGCGGGCTAACTATGGCTACACCTTC
TRBJ2-7 . once TRBV2 CASRLNYEQYF TGTGCCAGCAGGCTCAACTACGAGCAGTACTTC
TRBJ2-6 . few TRBV6-6 CASWEPGSGANVLTF TGTGCCAGCTGGGAACCGGGGTCTGGGGCCAACGTCCTGACTTTC
TRBJ2-7 . . TRBV4-1 CASSQEGGPSSYEQYF TGCGCCAGCAGCCAAGAAGGCGGCCCTAGCTCCTACGAGCAGTACTTC
TRBJ2-7 TRBD1 once TRBV7-9 CASSLSGLQGAGEQYF TGTGCCAGCAGTTTATCGGGTTTACAGGGGGCTGGGGAGCAGTACTTC
TRBJ2-5 TRBD2 . TRBV5-4 CASSPLAGVQETQYF TGTGCCAGCAGTCCACTAGCGGGAGTACAAGAGACCCAGTACTTC
TRBJ2-7 TRBD1 . TRBV5-1 CASSLGTGSDEQYF TGCGCCAGCAGTCTTGGGACAGGGAGCGACGAGCAGTACTTC
TRBJ2-2 . few TRBV18 CASSPTLNTGELFF TGTGCCAGCTCACCGACCTTGAACACCGGGGAGCTGTTTTTT
TRBJ2-3 TRBD1 . TRBV7-3 CASSLGQGAGDTQYF TGTGCCAGCAGCTTAGGACAGGGGGCAGGAGATACGCAGTATTTT
TRBJ1-1 . . TRBV29-1 CSVESGNSVEAFF TGCAGCGTTGAGTCCGGGAACAGCGTCGAAGCTTTCTTT
TRBJ2-3 . . TRBV5-1 CASTQYRRGQADTQYF TGCGCCAGCACCCAATACCGGAGGGGGCAGGCAGATACGCAGTATTTT
TRBJ2-5 TRBD2 . TRBV27 CASSLTLAGDETQYF TGTGCCAGCAGTTTAACACTAGCGGGAGACGAGACCCAGTACTTC
TRBJ2-2 . once TRBV2 CASSEWEFRTGELFF TGTGCCAGCAGTGAATGGGAATTTAGAACCGGGGAGCTGTTTTTT
TRBJ2-7 TRBD2 . TRBV10-3 CAISGTSGRARYEQYF TGTGCCATCAGTGGTACTAGCGGGAGGGCCCGATACGAGCAGTACTTC
TRBJ1-2 TRBD1 . TRBV28 CASSPGTGARGYTF TGTGCCAGCAGTCCCGGGACAGGGGCCCGGGGCTACACCTTC
TRBJ1-4 TRBD1 . TRBV18 CASSPDNRGRGEKLFF TGTGCCAGCTCACCCGACAACAGGGGAAGAGGGGAAAAACTGTTTTTT
TRBJ1-2 TRBD1 once TRBV6-1 CASSEARGDGYTF TGTGCCAGCAGTGAAGCCAGGGGGGATGGCTACACCTTC
TRBJ2-2 . . TRBV7-2 CASSGEVADANTGELFF TGTGCCAGCAGCGGCGAGGTAGCGGATGCGAACACCGGGGAGCTGTTTTTT
TRBJ2-5 TRBD2 . TRBV9 CASSFSGSGETQYF TGTGCCAGCAGCTTTAGCGGGAGCGGAGAGACCCAGTACTTC
TRBJ1-1 . . TRBV7-9 CASSPSLTIPGLAFF TGTGCCAGCAGCCCTTCCCTTACAATACCGGGGCTAGCTTTCTTT
TRBJ1-2 . . TRBV5-1 CASSLDSSRYGYTF TGCGCCAGCAGCTTGGATTCTAGCCGCTATGGCTACACCTTC
TRBJ1-2 . once TRBV7-9 CASSLPTHGYTF TGTGCCAGCAGCTTACCCACGCATGGCTACACCTTC
TRBJ1-1 . . TRBV4-1 CASSQDSRNTEAFF TGCGCCAGCAGCCAGGATAGTAGGAACACTGAAGCTTTCTTT
TRBJ2-1 . . TRBV19 CASSTILALEQFF TGTGCCAGTAGTACAATACTAGCTCTTGAGCAGTTCTTC
TRBJ2-5 . . TRBV7-3 CASSPQVGHNQETQYF TGTGCCAGCAGCCCCCAGGTCGGACACAACCAAGAGACCCAGTACTTC
TRBJ2-5 TRBD1 . TRBV19 CASSIVARGSQETQYF TGTGCCAGTAGTATAGTGGCCAGGGGGTCACAAGAGACCCAGTACTTC
TRBJ2-7 . . TRBV15 CATSSLLVAPYEQYF TGTGCCACCAGCAGCCTCCTTGTGGCCCCCTACGAGCAGTACTTC
TRBJ2-3 . . TRBV23-1 CASSPTDTQYF TGCGCCAGCAGTCCCACAGATACGCAGTATTTT
TRBJ2-7 . . TRBV28 CASSFLDRTYEQYF TGTGCCAGCAGTTTTTTAGACAGGACCTACGAGCAGTACTTC
TRBJ2-7 . . TRBV5-6 CASSLGGLYEQYF TGTGCCAGCAGCTTGGGAGGCCTCTACGAGCAGTACTTC
TRBJ1-1 . few TRBV6-1 CASSELQLTEAFF TGTGCCAGCAGTGAATTACAGCTAACTGAAGCTTTCTTT
TRBJ2-1 TRBD2 . TRBV27 CASSFGPSGGYNEQFF TGTGCCAGCAGTTTTGGGCCTAGCGGGGGCTACAATGAGCAGTTCTTC
TRBJ2-1 TRBD2 . TRBV9 CASSHPGTSGRPSSYNEQFF TGTGCCAGCAGCCACCCGGGGACTAGCGGGAGGCCGAGCTCCTACAATGAGCAGTTCTTC
TRBJ2-7 . . TRBV28 CASSFAGYYEQYF TGTGCCAGCAGTTTTGCGGGATACTACGAGCAGTACTTC
TRBJ2-7 TRBD1 . TRBV7-9 CASSSEGRRGILYEQYF TGTGCCAGCAGCTCGGAAGGGCGCAGGGGGATACTCTACGAGCAGTACTTC
TRBJ1-4 . . TRBV5-1 CASSLVGGGEKLFF TGCGCCAGCAGCTTGGTAGGGGGTGGTGAAAAACTGTTTTTT
TRBJ1-4 . . TRBV2 CASSERGVGEKLFF TGTGCCAGCAGCGAAAGAGGAGTGGGTGAAAAACTGTTTTTT
TRBJ1-6 . few TRBV6-5 CASRLPGGYSPLHF TGTGCCAGCAGACTCCCCGGAGGTTATTCACCCCTCCACTTT
TRBJ2-7 TRBD1 . TRBV7-3 CASSWTGGGFGEQYF TGTGCCAGCAGCTGGACAGGGGGCGGTTTTGGCGAGCAGTACTTC
TRBJ2-1 TRBD2 . TRBV4-1 CASKLLGGIDEQFF TGCGCCAGCAAGTTGCTCGGGGGGATCGATGAGCAGTTCTTC
TRBJ1-2 . . TRBV6-6 CASSPPGGISYTF TGTGCCAGCAGCCCTCCGGGGGGCATTAGCTACACCTTC
TRBJ2-7 . . TRBV25-1 CASSEGRGEQYF TGTGCCAGCAGTGAAGGTAGGGGCGAGCAGTACTTC
TRBJ2-7 . . TRBV5-1 CASSSPPAGREQYF TGCGCCAGCAGCTCCCCCCCGGCAGGGCGGGAGCAGTACTTC
TRBJ2-7 TRBD2 . TRBV7-2 CASSFSGSYEQYF TGTGCCAGCAGCTTTAGCGGGAGCTACGAGCAGTACTTC
TRBJ1-2 . . TRBV27 CASSVRGAGGYTF TGTGCCAGCAGTGTGAGAGGGGCTGGGGGCTACACCTTC
TRBJ2-1 . . TRBV25-1 CASSEFVHEQFF TGTGCCAGCAGTGAATTTGTGCACGAGCAGTTCTTC
TRBJ2-7 TRBD1 . TRBV19 CASKQGTSYEQYF TGTGCCAGTAAACAGGGGACCTCCTACGAGCAGTACTTC
TRBJ2-1 . . TRBV7-8 CASIGNIYNEQFF TGTGCCAGCATCGGGAACATATACAATGAGCAGTTCTTC
TRBJ1-5 . few TRBV5-1 CASSVLDTSNQPQHF TGCGCCAGCAGCGTCCTGGACACAAGCAATCAGCCCCAGCATTTT